In this sample, the clone carrying this TCR beta chain turned up many times. Its target is not known. This sample was taken from a study of lung T cells in sarcoidosis with Löfgren's syndrome. Study background: In sarcoidosis, CD4+ T cells accumulate in bronchoalveolar lavage fluid. Repertoire analyses centered on Löfgren's syndrome patients.

Overall study results and limits: These T cells were suggested, not shown, to recognize a putative antigen.

TCRdb reprocessed the reads via MiXCR and lists one record per CDR3 protein. This table holds fewer than 80,000 distinct CDR3 sequences, approximately 22% found once. The sequenced sample consisted of CD4+ T cells from PBMCs. The receptor was derived from a human donor with sarcoidosis (Löfgren's syndrome or another form), or a control subject (not recorded which).

The CDR3 region has the DNA TGTGCCAGCAGTTACTCAGGGCAGGGTGGCGGGAGGGCCAGTGAGCAGTTCTTC. It yields the protein CASSYSGQGGGRASEQFF. The V and J genes are TRBV6-6 and TRBJ2-1; 9 nucleotides match TRBD2. This CDR3 spans 18 amino acids. The J segment lost 9 bases and the V segment lost 0 bases, leaving 15 bases of the junction unmatched. In germline, CDR1 is MNHNY, CDR2 SVGAGI (reference sequence).